The 3 T cell receptor beta chains presented below share a single source sample, sequenced in a study of lymphopenia after photon versus proton radiotherapy. Sequencing used immunoSEQ multiplex PCR; TCRdb keeps in-frame clones, though not all of them. Of tens of thousands of clones in the sample, 80% to 95% were seen once. The sequencing used peripheral blood, collected from a patient treated with proton-based radiotherapy. The receptors here all came from a woman aged 70-85 years with pancreatic cancer. Some clones in this sample may be carry-over from other donors' samples.

The rearrangement joins TRBV19 to TRBJ1-5, with a tentative D call TRBD1 (5 bases). The CDR3 has 16 amino acids. The V end lost 6 bases, the J end lost 6 bases, and 21 bases lay between the germline ends. Germline assignment: CDR1 LNHDA and CDR2 SQIVND (reference sequence). The CDR3 is CASRDPGQGRSQPQHF. CDR3 DNA sequence: TGTGCCAGTAGAGACCCCGGGCAGGGAAGGAGTCAGCCCCAGCATTTT. Looking up the rest from reference TRBV19 and TRBJ1-5 gives the full variable domain: DGGITQSPKYLFRKEGQNVTLSCEQNLNHDAMYWYRQDPGQGLRLIYYSQIVNDFQKGDIAEGYSVSREKKESFPLTVTSAQKNPTAFYLCASRDPGQGRSQPQHFGDGTRLSIL.

This chain joins TRBV6-1 and TRBJ2-5; D unclear. Germline V gives CDR1 MNHNS, CDR2 SASEGT. V gave up 2 bases and J gave up 4 bases, with 5 bases separating them. There are 12 residues in the CDR3. This CDR3 is CASSERRETQYF. The DNA of the CDR3 is TGTGCCAGCAGTGAACGTCGAGAGACCCAGTACTTC.

The sample holds one count of this clone. The gene calls are TRBV4-2 and TRBJ2-7; 7 bases fit TRBD2. The CDR3 contains 16 residues. Germline V gene data show CDR1 as LGHNA and CDR2 as YNFKEQ. The ends lost 3 bases at V and 7 bases at J; junction bases unmatched: 15. In nucleotides, the CDR3 is TGTGCCAGCAGCCAGCCGGAGGGGAAGGGAGGGCGAGAGCAGTACTTC. This gives the protein CASSQPEGKGGREQYF.